Following are 17 T cell receptor beta chains from one sample sequenced in a study of PD-1 blockade in classical Hodgkin lymphoma. The patients all showed relapse after autologous stem cell transplantation, while their brentuximab vedotin exposure varied. Magnetic negative selection purified CD4+ T cells from thawed PBMCs. Generated by immunoSEQ multiplex PCR, the TCRdb table keeps only in-frame clones and is missing some. The data show approximately 25,000 clones, around 83% seen once. The material was CD4+ T cells from blood, obtained at baseline. These TCRs come from a human donor with classical Hodgkin lymphoma.

The count of this clone is one. V and J are TRBV6-1 and TRBJ2-3; TRBD2 is a possible D gene (5 bases). Trimming took 8 bases from V and 2 from J, leaving 11 bases between them. The CDR3 contains 13 residues. Germline values: CDR1 MNHNS, CDR2 SASEGT. The DNA for the CDR3 is TGTGCCAGCGGGCAAGCGGTCACAGATACGCAGTATTTT. It specifies CASGQAVTDTQYF.

J is TRBJ1-2 and V is TRBV5-1, with unresolved D. Germline-derived CDR1 and CDR2 are SGHRS and YFSETQ. V lost 4 bases and J 2 bases, leaving 9 bases between the germline ends. The CDR3 loop spans 13 amino acids. The CDR3 is CASSADANYGYTF. In nucleotides, the CDR3 is TGCGCCAGCAGCGCAGACGCAAACTATGGCTACACCTTC.

This clone was picked up a small number of times. This chain joins TRBV6-6 and TRBJ1-2; weak D call: TRBD1 (5 bases). CDR3 length: 13 amino acids. Germline-derived CDR1 and CDR2 are MNHNY and SVGAGI (reference sequence). The ends were cut back, 5 bases at V and 7 bases at J, with 14 bases in the middle. This CDR3 is CASSRDSRGGYTF. The CDR3 DNA reads as TGTGCCAGCAGTCGAGACAGTAGGGGTGGCTACACCTTC.

The chain uses TRBV29-1 and TRBJ1-6; D not resolved. Deletions cut 8 bases from V and 4 bases from J, with 15 bases between. This CDR3 comprises 14 residues. The germline CDR1 and CDR2 sequences are SQVTM and ANQGSEA. The DNA for the CDR3 is TGCAGCAGGGCCCAGGCGGGGTATAATTCACCCCTCCACTTT. This sequence encodes CSRAQAGYNSPLHF.

The V and J genes are TRBV28 and TRBJ2-6; D not resolved. Germline CDR1 reads MDHEN; CDR2 reads SYDVKM. The CDR3 sequence is 13 residues long. Trimming removed 6 bases from V and 4 bases from J, with 7 bases in between. Here the CDR3 reads CASSSPGANVLTF. CDR3 in DNA: TGTGCCAGCAGCTCCCCAGGGGCCAACGTCCTGACTTTC.

The chain recombines TRBV2 with TRBJ1-6, with D tentatively TRBD1 (6 bases). Germline V lookup: CDR1 SNHLY, CDR2 FYNNEI. V lost 3 bases and J lost 12, with 15 bases in between. The length of the CDR3 is 14 residues. The CDR3 DNA is TGTGCCAGCAGTGACTTTGGGACACCAAAACCCCTCCACTTT. It is translated as CASSDFGTPKPLHF.

The rearrangement links TRBV5-5 to TRBJ2-6, with D perhaps TRBD1 (6 bases). The germline V and J ends were trimmed by 1 base and 0 bases, with 11 bases remaining between them. In germline, CDR1 is SGHKS, CDR2 YYEKEE (reference sequence). The CDR3 is 17 residues long. DNA for the CDR3: TGTGCCAGCAGCTTGACAGGGTCTAGCTCTGGGGCCAACGTCCTGACTTTC. Encoded protein: CASSLTGSSSGANVLTF.

This sequence joins TRBV30 and TRBJ2-1; D ambiguous. Deletions cut 0 bases from V and 0 bases from J, with 6 bases between. The CDR3 runs 14 residues. Germline-derived CDR1 and CDR2 are GTSNPN and SVGIG (reference sequence). The CDR3 protein is CAWSVTGSYNEQFF. As DNA, the CDR3 is TGTGCCTGGAGTGTCACGGGCTCCTACAATGAGCAGTTCTTC.

This chain joins TRBV6-6 and TRBJ2-3; D may match TRBD1 or TRBD2 (5 bases each). Germline lookup yields CDR1 MNHNY and CDR2 SVGAGI (reference sequence). This CDR3 has 14 residues. Trimming took 5 bases from V and 2 from J, leaving 11 bases between them. The CDR3 loop is CASSRGGFTDTQYF. The CDR3 nucleotides read TGTGCCAGCAGTCGGGGCGGATTCACAGATACGCAGTATTTT.

This chain joins TRBV7-2 and TRBJ2-6, with D unclear. V was shortened by 1 base and J by 3 bases, with 7 bases between the two germline ends. CDR3 length: 15 amino acids. The germline CDR1 and CDR2 sequences are SGHTA and FQGNSA. The CDR3 loop reads CASSLVGYGANVLTF. CDR3 DNA: TGTGCCAGCAGCTTAGTAGGGTATGGGGCCAACGTCCTGACTTTC.

The chain employs TRBV2 and TRBJ1-5, with D perhaps matching TRBD1 (5 bases). The germline gives CDR1 SNHLY, CDR2 FYNNEI. The CDR3 runs to 12 residues. The V end lost 8 bases, the J end lost 1 base, and 6 bases lay between the germline ends. CDR3 loop: CASRDSNQPQHF. The DNA for the CDR3 is TGTGCCAGCCGGGACAGCAATCAGCCCCAGCATTTT.

The chain recombines TRBV6-5 with TRBJ2-7, with 9 nucleotides matching TRBD2. Losses at the gene ends were 6 bases for V and 3 bases for J; bases not matched to a gene: 3. CDR3 length: 13 amino acids. Germline-derived CDR1 and CDR2 are MNHEY and SVGAGI. The CDR3 loop reads CASRASGVYEQYF. Written as DNA, the CDR3 is TGTGCCAGCAGGGCTAGCGGGGTCTACGAGCAGTACTTC.

The rearrangement links TRBV7-2 to TRBJ2-3; 10 bases are a match to TRBD2. The CDR3 loop spans 15 amino acids. With V trimmed by 5 bases and J by 2 bases, 4 bases remained unmatched. Germline values: CDR1 SGHTA, CDR2 FQGNSA. Written as DNA, the CDR3 is TGTGCCAGCAGCCCTAGCGGGGGTATCACAGATACGCAGTATTTT. Its translation is CASSPSGGITDTQYF.

The chain recombines TRBV5-1 with TRBJ2-7; D ambiguous. Germline V CDR1 and CDR2: SGHRS, YFSETQ. Between the trimmed V and J ends, which lost 0 bases and 0 bases, there was a span of 10 bases. This CDR3 is built from 15 residues. The CDR3 DNA sequence: TGCGCCAGCAGCTTGGAAGGCGGAGCCTCCTACGAGCAGTACTTC. It specifies CASSLEGGASYEQYF.

The rearrangement links TRBV6-4 to TRBJ2-3, with 8 bases lining up with TRBD2. Per the germline V gene, CDR1 is MRHNA and CDR2 is SNTAGT. This CDR3 is built from 15 residues. After removal of 5 bases from V and 1 base from J, the junction contained 5 bases not matched to a gene. CDR3 in DNA: TGTGCCAGCAGTCCTCAAGCGGGGGGCACAGATACGCAGTATTTT. Translation gives CASSPQAGGTDTQYF.

This chain connects TRBV5-6 to TRBJ1-2; TRBD1 might be the D (5 bases). The V end was cut by 0 bases, the J end by 8 bases, with 11 bases between. Germline V gene sequence: CDR1 SGHDT, CDR2 YYEEEE. The CDR3 totals 13 residues. The CDR3 DNA follows: TGTGCCAGCAGCTTGGAGGGACTCGGAGGCTACACCTTC. Translating it yields CASSLEGLGGYTF. Full variable domain (rest looked up from reference TRBV5-6 and TRBJ1-2): DAGVTQSPTHLIKTRGQQVTLRCSPKSGHDTVSWYQQALGQGPQFIFQYYEEEERQRGNFPDRFSGHQFPNYSSELNVNALLLGDSALYLCASSLEGLGGYTFGSGTRLTVV.

This clone was observed once. The chain carries TRBV28 and TRBJ1-1; a possible D gene is TRBD1 (5 bases). Per the germline V gene, CDR1 is MDHEN and CDR2 is SYDVKM. CDR3 length: 15 amino acids. V dropped 3 bases and J dropped 2 bases, with 13 bases sitting between them. Here the CDR3 reads CASSLGGRLNTEAFF. CDR3 nucleotide sequence: TGTGCCAGCAGTTTGGGGGGACGGTTAAACACTGAAGCTTTCTTT. Combining the CDR3 with reference TRBV28 and TRBJ1-1 gives the whole variable domain DVKVTQSSRYLVKRTGEKVFLECVQDMDHENMFWYRQDPGLGLRLIYFSYDVKMKEKGDIPEGYSVSREKKERFSLILESASTNQTSMYLCASSLGGRLNTEAFFGQGTRLTVV.